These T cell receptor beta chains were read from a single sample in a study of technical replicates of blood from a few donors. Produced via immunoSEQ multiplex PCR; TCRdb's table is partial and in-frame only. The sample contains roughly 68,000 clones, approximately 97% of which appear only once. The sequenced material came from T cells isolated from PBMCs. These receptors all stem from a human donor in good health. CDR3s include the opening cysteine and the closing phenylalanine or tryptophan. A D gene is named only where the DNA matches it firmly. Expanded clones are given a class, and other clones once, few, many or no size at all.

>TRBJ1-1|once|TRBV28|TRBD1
CASSLSGTVNTEAFF
TGTGCCAGCAGTTTATCCGGGACAGTGAACACTGAAGCTTTCTTT
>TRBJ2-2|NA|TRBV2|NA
CASSEVGGQNTGELFF
TGTGCCAGCAGTGAAGTAGGGGGACAGAACACCGGGGAGCTGTTTTTT
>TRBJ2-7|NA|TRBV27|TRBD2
CASSFSGRTREQYF
TGTGCCAGCAGTTTTAGCGGGAGGACTCGGGAGCAGTACTTC
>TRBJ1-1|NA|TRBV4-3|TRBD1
CASSQVGQGAFVGAFF
TGCGCCAGCAGCCAAGTTGGACAGGGGGCGTTTGTCGGCGCTTTCTTT
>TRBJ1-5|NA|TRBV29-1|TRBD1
CSVGDRGYQPQHF
TGCAGCGTTGGGGACAGGGGGTATCAGCCCCAGCATTTT
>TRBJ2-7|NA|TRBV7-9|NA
CASSLGAGDPYEQYF
TGTGCCAGCAGCTTAGGGGCAGGGGATCCCTACGAGCAGTACTTC
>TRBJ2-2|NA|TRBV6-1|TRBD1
CASTSRQGVNGELFF
TGTGCCAGCACTTCTAGGCAGGGGGTAAACGGGGAGCTGTTTTTT
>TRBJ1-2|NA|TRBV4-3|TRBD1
CASSQDPTGPANYGYTF
TGCGCCAGCAGCCAAGATCCGACAGGGCCCGCTAACTATGGCTACACCTTC
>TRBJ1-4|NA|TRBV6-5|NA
CASSSTGLVNEKLFF
TGTGCCAGCAGCTCTACAGGGCTCGTAAATGAAAAACTGTTTTTT
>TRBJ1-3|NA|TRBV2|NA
CASSEAGPGNTIYF
TGTGCCAGCAGTGAAGCGGGGCCTGGAAACACCATATATTTT